A single sample is the source of the 12 T cell receptor beta chains below, sequenced in a study of cytomegalovirus exposure and HLA in healthy donors. Generated by immunoSEQ multiplex PCR, the TCRdb table keeps only in-frame clones and is missing some. The profile shows some 200,000 clones, about 90% of them singletons. Sequences were obtained from PBMCs. Receptors originate from a young woman in good health and CMV-seronegative.

V gene TRBV7-9 combines with J gene TRBJ2-1; 7 bases are a match to TRBD2. This CDR3 has 14 residues. V lost 3 bases to trimming and J lost 2 bases; unmatched junction nucleotides: 1. Germline V gene sequence: CDR1 SEHNR, CDR2 FQNEAQ (reference sequence). The CDR3 DNA reads TGTGCCAGCAGCTTCGGGACTACCTACAATGAGCAGTTCTTC. Translation: CASSFGTTYNEQFF.

This rearrangement joins TRBV7-6 to TRBJ2-3; TRBD2 matches at 15 bases. This CDR3 spans 18 amino acids. Germline CDR1 and CDR2: SGHVS and FNYEAQ. Unmatched junction bases numbered 8, after V lost 5 bases and J lost 2 bases. The CDR3 loop is CASSLGLAGGSPTDTQYF. CDR3 nucleotides: TGTGCCAGCAGCCTAGGACTAGCGGGAGGGAGTCCCACAGATACGCAGTATTTT.

In this sample, this clone turned up once. The rearrangement uses TRBV19 and TRBJ2-2; tentative D call: TRBD2 (6 bases). V lost 5 bases and J 6 bases, leaving 19 bases between the germline ends. From germline, CDR1 is LNHDA and CDR2 SQIVND (reference sequence). This CDR3 contains 16 residues. CDR3: CASSSGEEWTAGELFF. DNA of the CDR3: TGTGCCAGTAGTTCGGGGGAGGAGTGGACGGCCGGGGAGCTGTTTTTT.

This rearrangement joins TRBV2 to TRBJ2-1; the match to TRBD2 covers 11 bases. The CDR3 loop spans 15 amino acids. The junction had 3 bases not matched to a gene; V was cut back by 4 bases and J by 4 bases. Looked up from germline, CDR1 is SNHLY and CDR2 is FYNNEI. The CDR3 loop is CASSGGTSGYNEQFF. The CDR3 DNA is TGTGCCAGCAGTGGGGGGACTAGCGGATACAATGAGCAGTTCTTC.

The chain carries TRBV2 and TRBJ2-7; D call uncertain. This CDR3 spans 15 amino acids. V shed 5 bases and J shed 1 base, with 15 bases lying between them. CDR1 SNHLY and CDR2 FYNNEI come from the germline V gene. The CDR3 nucleotides read TGTGCCAGCAGTCCGGCTAACTATCCATCCTACGAGCAGTACTTC. Protein: CASSPANYPSYEQYF.

This chain joins TRBV30 and TRBJ2-2; D unclear. The CDR3 spans 11 residues. Germline CDR1 is GTSNPN and CDR2 is SVGIG (reference sequence). Trimming cost V 7 bases and J 6 bases, with 9 bases left between them. In nucleotides, the CDR3 is TGTGCCTTACACCATCCCGGGGAGCTGTTTTTT. Amino acid sequence: CALHHPGELFF.

This sequence joins TRBV4-1 and TRBJ2-1; 9 positions match TRBD2. Germline V gene lookup returns CDR1 MGHRA and CDR2 YSYEKL. The CDR3 contains 18 residues. V shed 0 bases and J 6 bases; nucleotides not matched to a gene: 12. The CDR3 bases are TGCGCCAGCAGCCAAGAGGGAGTTCTAGCGGGAAAGGGCAATGAGCAGTTCTTC. This gives the protein CASSQEGVLAGKGNEQFF.

This rearrangement joins TRBV6-4 to TRBJ1-1; 10 bases map to TRBD1. The V and J ends lost 6 bases and 4 bases, in that order; junction bases with no gene match: 5. In germline, CDR1 is MRHNA, CDR2 SNTAGT. There are 14 residues in the CDR3. DNA of the CDR3: TGTGCCAGCAGAGATGGGGACAGGGGCACTGAAGCTTTCTTT. Translating gives CASRDGDRGTEAFF.

This chain uses TRBV27 with TRBJ1-2, with 8 bases fitting TRBD1. CDR3 length: 14 amino acids. Germline V gene data show CDR1 as MNHEY and CDR2 as SMNVEV (reference sequence). The V and J ends lost 5 bases and 8 bases, in that order; junction bases with no gene match: 10. The CDR3 bases are TGTGCCAGCAGTCCTCGACAGGGGTTGAGCGGCTACACCTTC. Its translation: CASSPRQGLSGYTF.

This chain joins TRBV28 and TRBJ1-1; D is ambiguous. There are 13 residues in the CDR3. The V and J ends lost 3 bases and 11 bases respectively, with 16 bases between them. Per germline, CDR1 MDHEN and CDR2 SYDVKM. CDR3 bases: TGTGCCAGCAGTTTTACGGGAGCCCTGAGGGCTTTCTTT. This encodes CASSFTGALRAFF.

The chain recombines TRBV11-2 with TRBJ2-7, with TRBD2 matching over 10 bases. The germline V gene has CDR1 SGHAT and CDR2 FQNNGV. The J segment lost 3 bases and the V segment lost 5 bases, leaving 7 bases of the junction unmatched. The CDR3 has 15 residues. The DNA for the CDR3 is TGTGCCAGCAGCACAGGGACTAGCGAGTTCTACGAGCAGTACTTC. This encodes CASSTGTSEFYEQYF.

The V and J genes are TRBV7-6 and TRBJ1-1; a weak D match, TRBD1 (5 bases). Germline CDR1 SGHVS, CDR2 FNYEAQ. The ends were cut back, 5 bases at V and 4 bases at J, with 11 bases in the middle. This CDR3 is 13 amino acids long. The CDR3 DNA is TGTGCCAGCAGCCGCGGGGGGAGCACTGAAGCTTTCTTT. It is translated as CASSRGGSTEAFF.